These 28 T cell receptor beta chains were all obtained from the same sample, sequenced in a study of monozygotic twins with inflammatory bowel disease. Following a re-call of the 5' RACE reads, TCRdb has one entry per CDR3 protein and lacks DNA. In total, the table holds roughly 100,000 distinct CDR3 sequences. The sequencing sample was made of blood. These receptor sequences come from a human donor with ulcerative colitis or Crohn's disease, or a healthy co-twin of an affected twin (not recorded which).

J is TRBJ2-1 and V is TRBV6-2 or TRBV6-3; TCRdb returns TRBD1, unconfirmable since there is no DNA. Per the germline V gene, CDR1 is MNHEY and CDR2 is SVGEGT. This CDR3 contains 13 residues. The CDR3 loop is CASSWRQGNEQFF.

The chain links TRBV6-5 to TRBJ1-1. CDR3 length equals 13 residues. The germline V gene has CDR1 MNHEY and CDR2 SVGAGI. The CDR3 sequence: CASSYSGITEAFF.

The V call is TRBV20-1, the J call TRBJ2-6. Germline loops: CDR1 DFQATT, CDR2 SNEGSKA (reference sequence). CDR3 size: 12 residues. CDR3 in amino acids: CSAREGANVLTF.

The chain recombines TRBV5-6 with TRBJ1-3; TCRdb gives TRBD1 as the D gene, but with no DNA this cannot be confirmed. Germline CDR1 and CDR2: SGHDT and YYEEEE. The CDR3 is 14 amino acids. The CDR3 reads CASSFPGQGNTIYF. The whole variable domain, filled in from reference TRBV5-6 and TRBJ1-3, reads DAGVTQSPTHLIKTRGQQVTLRCSPKSGHDTVSWYQQALGQGPQFIFQYYEEEERQRGNFPDRFSGHQFPNYSSELNVNALLLGDSALYLCASSFPGQGNTIYFGEGSWLTVV.

The chain has TRBV12-3 or TRBV12-4 and TRBJ2-4; with no DNA, the TCRdb D assignment of TRBD2 cannot be verified. The CDR3 consists of 16 residues. This CDR3 is CASTSGGSEVKNIQYF.

The V gene is TRBV29-1, the J gene TRBJ2-1; TCRdb's D call, TRBD1, is unchecked because there is no DNA. The CDR3 sequence is 15 residues long. In germline, CDR1 is SQVTM, CDR2 ANQGSEA. CDR3 residues: CSGEGTALTYNEQFF.

This chain links TRBV4-2 with TRBJ2-3; as DNA is missing, the TRBD1 call by TCRdb cannot be tested. Germline V gene data show CDR1 as LGHNA and CDR2 as YNFKEQ. The CDR3 spans 16 residues. CDR3 amino acids: CASSSSQGRGTDTQYF.

The chain combines TRBV9 with TRBJ2-7; the TCRdb D gene call, TRBD2, has no DNA to confirm it. The CDR3 sequence is 15 residues long. The germline gives CDR1 SGDLS, CDR2 YYNGEE. The CDR3 loop reads CASSEGSGRDYEQYF.

J is TRBJ2-7 and V is TRBV28; absent DNA, TCRdb's TRBD1 call cannot be checked. The CDR3 is made up of 13 amino acids. From germline, CDR1 is MDHEN and CDR2 SYDVKM. CDR3 sequence reads: CASRTTGGWEQYF.

The rearrangement uses TRBV4-2 and TRBJ2-4. Germline assignment: CDR1 LGHNA and CDR2 YNFKEQ. The CDR3 has 15 amino acids. The CDR3 is CASSQEMVAKNIQYF.

The chain recombines TRBV28 with TRBJ1-2; no DNA is available, so the TRBD1 call from TCRdb remains unchecked. This CDR3 region has 15 residues. The germline gives CDR1 MDHEN, CDR2 SYDVKM. The CDR3: CASSLGGSTVGGYTF.

The rearrangement joins TRBV6-5 to TRBJ2-1; TCRdb outputs TRBD1, but without DNA this stays unchecked. The CDR3 runs 14 residues. Germline V CDR1 and CDR2: MNHEY, SVGAGI. This CDR3 is CASSYGQGYNEQFF.

V gene TRBV6-2 or TRBV6-3 combines with J gene TRBJ2-3. The CDR3 spans 12 residues. Per the germline V gene, CDR1 is MNHEY and CDR2 is SVGEGT. CDR3 in amino acids: CASSQTTDTQYF.

This chain uses TRBV24-1 with TRBJ1-4; there is no DNA to check the TCRdb D call of TRBD1. Germline CDR1 KGHDR, CDR2 SFDVKD. The CDR3 length is 16 residues. This chain's CDR3 is CATSDFLRDRGEKLFF.

The J gene is TRBJ2-7, the V gene TRBV9; no DNA is available, so the TRBD2 call from TCRdb remains unchecked. CDR1 and CDR2 from the germline V gene are SGDLS and YYNGEE. The CDR3 is 15 residues long. CDR3 in amino acids: CASSVELAGVVEQYF.

The chain is built from TRBV18 and TRBJ1-5. The CDR3 length is 15 residues. The germline gives CDR1 KGHSH, CDR2 LQKENI. The CDR3: CASSPGREGNQPQHF.

The chain joins TRBV5-1 to TRBJ2-7; TCRdb designates TRBD2, a call that cannot be tested without DNA. Per the germline V gene, CDR1 is SGHRS and CDR2 is YFSETQ. This CDR3 contains 15 residues. CDR3 sequence: CASSVLAGGFYEQYF.

J is TRBJ1-5 and V is TRBV27. The CDR3 has 16 amino acids. Germline V gives CDR1 MNHEY, CDR2 SMNVEV (reference sequence). The CDR3 is CASSLWGRVDNQPQHF.

The chain couples TRBV4-3 to TRBJ2-5; the D gene TCRdb calls, TRBD2, cannot be checked with no DNA. Germline V lookup: CDR1 LGHNA, CDR2 YSLEER. CDR3 length: 15 amino acids. This chain's CDR3 is CASSRLVYNGETQYF.

The chain employs TRBV6-1 and TRBJ1-2; TCRdb gives TRBD1 as the D gene, but with no DNA this cannot be confirmed. The CDR3 extends over 14 amino acids. The germline V gene has CDR1 MNHNS and CDR2 SASEGT. The CDR3 is CASSRGRAFDGYTF.

The gene calls are TRBV28 and TRBJ2-1; TCRdb's D call of TRBD1 is untestable without DNA. The germline CDR1 and CDR2 sequences are MDHEN and SYDVKM. The CDR3 covers 17 residues. CDR3 sequence reads: CASSSRLRPGQFHEQFF.

The gene calls are TRBV11-2 and TRBJ1-1; no DNA is available, so the TRBD1 call from TCRdb remains unchecked. The germline gives CDR1 SGHAT, CDR2 FQNNGV. The CDR3 totals 17 residues. The CDR3 spells CASSSTIGARRYTEAFF.

The chain has TRBV7-9 and TRBJ2-2; the D call from TCRdb, TRBD1, cannot be confirmed without DNA. The V gene's germline CDR1 is SEHNR and CDR2 FQNEAQ (reference sequence). The CDR3 has 17 residues. The CDR3 spells CASSPIPGQGRTGELFF.

The rearrangement joins TRBV5-5 to TRBJ2-4; TCRdb proposes TRBD1, but this gene call is untestable without DNA. Per germline, CDR1 SGHKS and CDR2 YYEKEE (reference sequence). CDR3 size: 15 residues. CDR3 residues: CASSLVGGAKNIQYF.

Here the CDR3 reads CASSQDRGRLAGYEQFF. The chain links TRBV4-2 to TRBJ2-1; the D gene TCRdb calls, TRBD2, cannot be checked with no DNA. This CDR3 region has 17 residues. The germline V gene has CDR1 LGHNA and CDR2 YNFKEQ.

The CDR3 spells CASSQDRPGDQPQHF. This chain joins TRBV19 and TRBJ1-5; TCRdb selects TRBD1, and the lack of DNA leaves this call unchecked. The CDR3 is 15 amino acids. In germline, CDR1 is LNHDA, CDR2 SQIVND (reference sequence). The entire variable domain, with the rest obtained from reference TRBV19 and TRBJ1-5, is as follows: DGGITQSPKYLFRKEGQNVTLSCEQNLNHDAMYWYRQDPGQGLRLIYYSQIVNDFQKGDIAEGYSVSREKKESFPLTVTSAQKNPTAFYLCASSQDRPGDQPQHFGDGTRLSIL.

The V and J genes are TRBV5-4 and TRBJ2-1. The CDR3 runs to 14 residues. Looked up from germline, CDR1 is SGHNT and CDR2 is YYREEE (reference sequence). The CDR3 sequence: CASSSVGSYNEQFF. Based on the CDR3 plus reference TRBV5-4 and TRBJ2-1, the full variable domain is ETGVTQSPTHLIKTRGQQVTLRCSSQSGHNTVSWYQQALGQGPQFIFQYYREEENGRGNFPPRFSGLQFPNYSSELNVNALELDDSALYLCASSSVGSYNEQFFGPGTRLTVL.

The genes are TRBV20-1 and TRBJ2-1. CDR1 is DFQATT, CDR2 SNEGSKA, per germline (reference sequence). The CDR3 sequence is 12 residues long. The CDR3 loop reads CSARDLLNEQFF.